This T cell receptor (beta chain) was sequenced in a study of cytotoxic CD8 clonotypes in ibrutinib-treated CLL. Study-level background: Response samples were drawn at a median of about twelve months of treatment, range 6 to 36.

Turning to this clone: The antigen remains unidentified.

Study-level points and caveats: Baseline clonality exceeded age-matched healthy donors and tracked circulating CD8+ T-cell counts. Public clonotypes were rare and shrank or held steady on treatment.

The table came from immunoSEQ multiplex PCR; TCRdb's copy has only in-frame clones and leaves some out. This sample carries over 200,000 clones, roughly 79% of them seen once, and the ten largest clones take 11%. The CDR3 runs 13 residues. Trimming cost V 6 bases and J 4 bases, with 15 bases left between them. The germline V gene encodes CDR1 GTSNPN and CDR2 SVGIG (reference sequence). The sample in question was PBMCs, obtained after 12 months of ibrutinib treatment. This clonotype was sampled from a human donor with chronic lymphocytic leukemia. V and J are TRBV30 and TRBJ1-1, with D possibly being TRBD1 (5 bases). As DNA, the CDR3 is TGTGCCTGCCCAGGACTCGGGGGCACTGAAGCTTTCTTT. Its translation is CACPGLGGTEAFF.